This T cell receptor beta chain originates from a study of cytomegalovirus exposure and HLA in healthy donors. Study information: The approximately 670 first-cohort repertoires and the roughly 120 validation repertoires shared the same platform, a later analysis reported. Study outcomes and limitations: Under in vitro conditions, a few CMV-associated chains were confirmed as specific for CMV antigens. Researchers counted around 180 TCR beta chains as cytomegalovirus-associated. Later, an analysis found that TCR clusters from the first cohort tended to co-occur in the 120 or so validation repertoires.

Method: immunoSEQ multiplex PCR; TCRdb's copy keeps in-frame clones and lacks some. The sample carries about 170,000 clones, approximately 86% recorded once. With V trimmed by 4 bases and J by 4 bases, 6 bases remained unmatched. CDR1 and CDR2 (germline): MNHEY, SMNVEV (reference sequence). The CDR3 length is 15 residues. Note on this clone: No antigen is known for it.

The rearrangement joins TRBV27 to TRBJ1-2; 10 positions match TRBD1. Sample: PBMCs. This clonotype was obtained from a woman aged 18-30 years in good health and CMV-seronegative. For the CDR3, the DNA is TGTGCCAGCAGTTCACGACAGGGGGCCCGCTATGGCTACACCTTC. Translating gives CASSSRQGARYGYTF.